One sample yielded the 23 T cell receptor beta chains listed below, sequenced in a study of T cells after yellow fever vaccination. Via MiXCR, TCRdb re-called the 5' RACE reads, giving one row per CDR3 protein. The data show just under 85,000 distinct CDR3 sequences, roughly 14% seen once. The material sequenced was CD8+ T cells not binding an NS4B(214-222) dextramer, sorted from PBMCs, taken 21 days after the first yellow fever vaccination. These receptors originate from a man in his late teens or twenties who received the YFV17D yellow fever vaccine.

This CDR3 is CASSGVTYEQYV. CDR3 DNA sequence: TGTGCCAGCAGTGGGGTCACCTACGAGCAGTACGTC. The chain joins TRBV6-2 or TRBV6-3 to TRBJ2-7; D not resolved. CDR3 size: 12 residues. Trimming stripped 5 bases from V and 2 bases from J, with 7 bases between. Germline V gives CDR1 MNHEY, CDR2 SVGEGT.

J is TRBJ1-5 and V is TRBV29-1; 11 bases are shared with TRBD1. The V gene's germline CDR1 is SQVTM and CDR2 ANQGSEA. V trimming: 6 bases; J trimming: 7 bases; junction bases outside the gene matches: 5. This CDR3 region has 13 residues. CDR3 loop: CSVGTGGYQPQHF. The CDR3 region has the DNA TGCAGCGTGGGGACAGGGGGATACCAGCCCCAGCATTTT.

The CDR3: CASSLLAGLGETQYF. The CDR3 region has the DNA TGTGCCAGCAGCTTACTAGCGGGGTTAGGAGAGACCCAGTACTTC. The chain recombines TRBV11-1 with TRBJ2-5; TRBD2 matches 9 bases. Trimming at V came to 2 bases and at J to 4 bases, leaving 5 bases not matched to a gene. CDR1 is SGHAT and CDR2 is FQDESV in the germline V gene (reference sequence). This CDR3 has 15 amino acids.

The CDR3 DNA reads as TGCGCCAGCAGCTTGGAGGGACAGGGGGCCTACGAGCAGTACGTC. Translated: CASSLEGQGAYEQYV. V gene TRBV5-1 combines with J gene TRBJ2-7; 11 bases align to TRBD1. Germline values: CDR1 SGHRS, CDR2 YFSETQ. The CDR3 extends over 15 amino acids. With 0 bases clipped from V and 2 bases from J, the junction kept 1 base outside the gene matches.

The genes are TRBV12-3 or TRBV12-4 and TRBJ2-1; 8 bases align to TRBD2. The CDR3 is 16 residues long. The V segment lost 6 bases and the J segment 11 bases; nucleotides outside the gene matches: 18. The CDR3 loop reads CASSPDMAGGRNQQFF. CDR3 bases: TGTGCCAGCAGCCCCGACATGGCGGGGGGCCGTAATCAGCAGTTCTTC.

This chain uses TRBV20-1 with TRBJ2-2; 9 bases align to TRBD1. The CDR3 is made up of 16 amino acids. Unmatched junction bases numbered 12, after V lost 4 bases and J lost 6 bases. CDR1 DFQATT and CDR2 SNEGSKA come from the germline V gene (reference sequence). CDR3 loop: CSAKRVRQGVPGELFF. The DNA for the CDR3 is TGCAGTGCTAAGCGTGTCAGACAGGGGGTTCCCGGGGAGCTGTTTTTT.

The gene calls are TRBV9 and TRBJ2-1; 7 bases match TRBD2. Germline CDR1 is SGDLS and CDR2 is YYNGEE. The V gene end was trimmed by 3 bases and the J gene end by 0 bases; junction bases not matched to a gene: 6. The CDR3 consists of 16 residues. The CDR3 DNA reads TGTGCCAGCAGCGCGTGGGGGGGGAGCTCCTACAATGAGCAGTTCTTC. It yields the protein CASSAWGGSSYNEQFF.

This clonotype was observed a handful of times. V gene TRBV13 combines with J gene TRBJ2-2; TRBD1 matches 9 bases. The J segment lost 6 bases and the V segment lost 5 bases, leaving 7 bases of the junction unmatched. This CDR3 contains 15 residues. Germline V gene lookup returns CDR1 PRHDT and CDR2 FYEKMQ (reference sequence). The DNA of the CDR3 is TGTGCCAGCAGCATGGGACAGGGAGTCCCCGGGGAGCTGTTTTTT. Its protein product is CASSMGQGVPGELFF.

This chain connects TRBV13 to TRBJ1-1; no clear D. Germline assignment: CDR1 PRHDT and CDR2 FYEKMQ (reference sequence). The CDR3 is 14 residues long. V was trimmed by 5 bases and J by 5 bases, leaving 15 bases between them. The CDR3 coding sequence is TGTGCCAGCAGCATCGAGGGAGGGATGACTGAAGCTTTCTTT. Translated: CASSIEGGMTEAFF.

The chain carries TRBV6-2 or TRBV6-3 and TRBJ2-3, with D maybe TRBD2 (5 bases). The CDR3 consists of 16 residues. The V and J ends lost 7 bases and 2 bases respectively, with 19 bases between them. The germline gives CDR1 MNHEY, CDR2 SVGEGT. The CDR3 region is CASKNGERDHTDTQYF. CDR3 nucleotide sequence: TGTGCCAGCAAAAACGGGGAACGTGACCACACAGATACGCAGTATTTT.

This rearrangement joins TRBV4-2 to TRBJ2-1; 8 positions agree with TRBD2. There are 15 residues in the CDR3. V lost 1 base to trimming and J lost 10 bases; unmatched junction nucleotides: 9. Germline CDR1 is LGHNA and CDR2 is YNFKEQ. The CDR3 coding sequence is TGTGCCAGCAGCCAAGTTATTCGGGGACTAGAAGAGCAGTTCTTC. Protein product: CASSQVIRGLEEQFF.

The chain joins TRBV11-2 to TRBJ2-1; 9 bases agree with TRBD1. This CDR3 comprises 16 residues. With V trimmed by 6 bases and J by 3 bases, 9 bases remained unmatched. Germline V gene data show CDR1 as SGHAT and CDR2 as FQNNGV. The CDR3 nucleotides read TGTGCCAGCAGGCCGAGGCGGACAGGGGACTACAATGAGCAGTTCTTC. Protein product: CASRPRRTGDYNEQFF.

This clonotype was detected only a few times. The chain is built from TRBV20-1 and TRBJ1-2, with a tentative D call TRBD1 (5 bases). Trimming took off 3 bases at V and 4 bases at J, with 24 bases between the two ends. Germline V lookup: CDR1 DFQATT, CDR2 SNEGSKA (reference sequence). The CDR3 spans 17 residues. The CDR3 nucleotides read TGCAGTGCTAGGTCCCCAGGTCGGGGCCGAGCCCTCTATGGCTACACCTTC. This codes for CSARSPGRGRALYGYTF.

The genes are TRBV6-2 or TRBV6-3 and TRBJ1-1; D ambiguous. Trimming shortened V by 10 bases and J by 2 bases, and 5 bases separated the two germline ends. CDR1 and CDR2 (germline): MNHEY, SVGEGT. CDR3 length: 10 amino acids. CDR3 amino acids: CATRNTEAFF. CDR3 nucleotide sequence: TGTGCCACCCGAAACACTGAAGCTTTCTTT.

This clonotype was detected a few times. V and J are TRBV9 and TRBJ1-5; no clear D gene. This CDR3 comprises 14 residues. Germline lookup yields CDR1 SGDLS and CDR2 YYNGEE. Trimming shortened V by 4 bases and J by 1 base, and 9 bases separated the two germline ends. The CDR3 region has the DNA TGTGCCAGCAGCCCCTATCTGAGCAATCAGCCCCAGCATTTT. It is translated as CASSPYLSNQPQHF. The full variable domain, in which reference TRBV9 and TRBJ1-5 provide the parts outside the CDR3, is DSGVTQTPKHLITATGQRVTLRCSPRSGDLSVYWYQQSLDQGLQFLIQYYNGEERAKGNILERFSAQQFPDLHSELNLSSLELGDSALYFCASSPYLSNQPQHFGDGTRLSIL.

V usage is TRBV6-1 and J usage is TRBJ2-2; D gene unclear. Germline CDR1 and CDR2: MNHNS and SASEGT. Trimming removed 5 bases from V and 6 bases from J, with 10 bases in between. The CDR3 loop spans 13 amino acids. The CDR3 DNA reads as TGTGCCAGCAGTATGGGGTCGCCCGGGGAGCTGTTTTTT. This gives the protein CASSMGSPGELFF.

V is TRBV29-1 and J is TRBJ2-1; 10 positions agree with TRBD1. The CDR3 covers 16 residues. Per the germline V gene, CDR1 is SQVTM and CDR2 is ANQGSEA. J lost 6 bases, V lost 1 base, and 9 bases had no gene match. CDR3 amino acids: CSVEAGRQGASNEQFF. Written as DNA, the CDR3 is TGCAGCGTTGAAGCGGGCAGACAGGGGGCGAGCAATGAGCAGTTCTTC.

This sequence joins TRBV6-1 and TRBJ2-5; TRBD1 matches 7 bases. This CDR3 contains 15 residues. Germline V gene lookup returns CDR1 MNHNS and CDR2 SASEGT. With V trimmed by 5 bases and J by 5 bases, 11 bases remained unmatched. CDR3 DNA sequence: TGTGCCAGCAGTCCTGCGAGGGGGCGATCTGAGACCCAGTACTTC. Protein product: CASSPARGRSETQYF.

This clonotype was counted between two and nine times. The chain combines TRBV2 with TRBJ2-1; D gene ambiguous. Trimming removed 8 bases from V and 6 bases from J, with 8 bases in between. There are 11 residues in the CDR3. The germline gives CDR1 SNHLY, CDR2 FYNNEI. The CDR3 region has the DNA TGTGCCAGCGCAGTAGGCAATGAGCAGTTCTTC. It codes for CASAVGNEQFF.

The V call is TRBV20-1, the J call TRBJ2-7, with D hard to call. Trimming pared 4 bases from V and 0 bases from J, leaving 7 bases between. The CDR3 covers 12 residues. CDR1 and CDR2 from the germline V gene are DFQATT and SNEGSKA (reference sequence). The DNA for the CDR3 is TGCAGTGCTATTCCGAGCTCCTACGAGCAGTACGTC. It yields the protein CSAIPSSYEQYV.

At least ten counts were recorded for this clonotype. For the CDR3, the DNA is TGCGCCAGCAGCCCCAGTATAGCGGGGTTCCCAGATACGCAGTATTTT. Amino acid sequence: CASSPSIAGFPDTQYF. The chain couples TRBV5-1 to TRBJ2-3, with TRBD2 matching over 8 bases. V trimming: 4 bases; J trimming: 4 bases; junction bases outside the gene matches: 11. The germline CDR1 and CDR2 sequences are SGHRS and YFSETQ. The CDR3 runs to 16 residues.

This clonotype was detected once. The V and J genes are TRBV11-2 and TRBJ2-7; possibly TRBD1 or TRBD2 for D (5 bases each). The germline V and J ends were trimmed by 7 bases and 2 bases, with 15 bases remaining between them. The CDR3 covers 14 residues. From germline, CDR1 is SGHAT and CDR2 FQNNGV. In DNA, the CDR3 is TGTGCCAGCACCTCCGGGACGGTACCCTACGAGCAGTACTTC. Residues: CASTSGTVPYEQYF.

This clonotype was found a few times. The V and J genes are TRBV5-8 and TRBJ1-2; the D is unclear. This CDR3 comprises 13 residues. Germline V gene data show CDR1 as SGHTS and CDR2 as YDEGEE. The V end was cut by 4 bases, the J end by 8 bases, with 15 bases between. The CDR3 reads CASSLRELRGYTF. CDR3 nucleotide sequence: TGTGCCAGCAGCCTACGTGAGCTACGAGGCTACACCTTC.